This passage covers 29 T cell receptor beta chains from one sample sequenced in a study of identical twins. TCRdb re-derived calls from the 5' RACE reads in MiXCR, one entry per CDR3 protein. The sample shows a few hundred thousand distinct CDR3 sequences, approximately 17% of them seen only once. Sequenced: naive T cells sorted from blood. The source is a man aged 45-65 years in good health.

This clonotype has more than one count but fewer than ten. The chain has TRBV4-1 and TRBJ1-1; D remains ambiguous. The CDR3 loop spans 13 amino acids. CDR1 MGHRA and CDR2 YSYEKL come from the germline V gene. Trimming stripped 3 bases from V and 7 bases from J, with 12 bases between. The CDR3 reads CASSHVGNFEAFF. Written as DNA, the CDR3 is TGCGCCAGCAGCCATGTGGGGAATTTTGAAGCTTTCTTT.

The J gene is TRBJ2-3, the V gene TRBV7-9; 14 positions agree with TRBD2. Trimming at V came to 3 bases and at J to 10 bases, leaving 6 bases not matched to a gene. Looked up from germline, CDR1 is SEHNR and CDR2 is FQNEAQ (reference sequence). The CDR3 sequence is 15 residues long. This chain's CDR3 is CASSLTSGRARAQYF. CDR3 DNA sequence: TGTGCCAGCAGCTTGACTAGCGGGAGGGCCAGGGCGCAGTATTTT.

In this sample, this clonotype turned up many times. The rearrangement uses TRBV10-3 and TRBJ2-7; the D call may be TRBD1 or TRBD2 (5 bases each). Germline assignment: CDR1 ENHRY and CDR2 SYGVKD. V was shortened by 9 bases and J by 4 bases, with 25 bases between the two germline ends. The CDR3 loop spans 16 amino acids. For the CDR3, the DNA is TGTGCCATAAGAAAGACATCCGGGACCCAAGAGTACGAGCAGTACTTC. Its translation is CAIRKTSGTQEYEQYF.

This sequence joins TRBV28 and TRBJ2-7, with 9 bases identical to TRBD1. Trimming took 6 bases from V and 4 from J; bases not matched to a gene: 13. Germline loops: CDR1 MDHEN, CDR2 SYDVKM. The CDR3 sequence is 16 residues long. CDR3 sequence reads: CASSSQRGQGFYEQYF. CDR3 in DNA: TGTGCCAGCAGCAGCCAGCGAGGACAGGGGTTTTACGAGCAGTACTTC.

The CDR3 DNA follows: TGTGCCAGCAGTTACCCGACTAGCGAGTGGGAGACCCAGTACTTC. It yields the protein CASSYPTSEWETQYF. The chain joins TRBV7-8 to TRBJ2-5; 8 bases are a match to TRBD2. The CDR3 covers 15 residues. V trimming: 6 bases; J trimming: 5 bases; junction bases outside the gene matches: 11. The germline CDR1 and CDR2 sequences are SGHVS and FQNEAQ.

The chain's CDR3 is CSATPGLAYEQYF. CDR3 nucleotide sequence: TGCAGTGCTACACCGGGACTAGCTTACGAGCAGTACTTC. This chain connects TRBV20-1 to TRBJ2-7; 9 nucleotides match TRBD2. This CDR3 spans 13 amino acids. With 4 bases clipped from V and 4 bases from J, the junction kept 5 bases outside the gene matches. Germline V CDR1 and CDR2: DFQATT, SNEGSKA (reference sequence).

The chain is built from TRBV5-1 and TRBJ2-1; 8 bases are a match to TRBD2. V trimming: 0 bases; J trimming: 9 bases; junction bases outside the gene matches: 8. Per the germline V gene, CDR1 is SGHRS and CDR2 is YFSETQ. The CDR3 is 15 amino acids. The CDR3 here is CASSLAAREDGEQFF. As DNA, the CDR3 is TGCGCCAGCAGCTTGGCCGCGCGGGAGGACGGTGAGCAGTTCTTC.

V is TRBV27 and J is TRBJ2-3; D tentatively fits TRBD1 or TRBD2 (6 bases each). Germline lookup yields CDR1 MNHEY and CDR2 SMNVEV (reference sequence). The CDR3 covers 16 residues. The V and J ends lost 2 bases and 1 base respectively, with 13 bases between them. The CDR3 loop reads CASSLRGAVGTDTQYF. The CDR3 bases are TGTGCCAGCAGTTTAAGGGGGGCTGTAGGCACAGATACGCAGTATTTT.

The chain carries TRBV15 and TRBJ2-7, with 7 bases fitting TRBD2. Trimming took 0 bases from V and 4 from J; bases not matched to a gene: 18. CDR3 length: 19 amino acids. Looked up from germline, CDR1 is LNHNV and CDR2 is YYDKDF (reference sequence). CDR3 in DNA: TGTGCCACCAGCAGAGATCCGATTACGTTAACAGCGGGATCGTACGAGCAGTACTTC. As protein: CATSRDPITLTAGSYEQYF. Combining the CDR3 with reference TRBV15 and TRBJ2-7 gives the whole variable domain DAMVIQNPRYQVTQFGKPVTLSCSQTLNHNVMYWYQQKSSQAPKLLFHYYDKDFNNEADTPDNFQSRRPNTSFCFLDIRSPGLGDTAMYLCATSRDPITLTAGSYEQYFGPGTRLTVT.

There are a few counts of this clonotype. The CDR3 spells CASSLSASNYGYTF. Here the CDR3 DNA reads TGTGCCAGCAGTTTGTCAGCCTCTAACTATGGCTACACCTTC. The V gene is TRBV12-3 or TRBV12-4, the J gene TRBJ1-2, with D unresolved. V was clipped by 3 bases and J by 0 bases, with 8 bases between them. The CDR3 extends over 14 amino acids.

The chain recombines TRBV3-1 with TRBJ2-5; D unclear. Trimming stripped 3 bases from V and 2 bases from J, with 10 bases between. CDR1 and CDR2 (germline): LGHDT, YNNKEL (reference sequence). CDR3 length: 14 amino acids. This CDR3 reads CASSHGQVQETQYF. The CDR3 bases are TGTGCCAGCAGCCATGGGCAGGTTCAAGAGACCCAGTACTTC.

This clonotype was counted at least ten times. The chain combines TRBV5-1 with TRBJ2-2, with 8 bases identical to TRBD2. The CDR3 has 15 amino acids. Germline lookup yields CDR1 SGHRS and CDR2 YFSETQ. V dropped 3 bases and J dropped 1; count of bases not matched to a gene: 2. CDR3 coding DNA: TGCGCCAGCAGCTCGGGGGGGAAGAACACCGGGGAGCTGTTTTTT. This encodes CASSSGGKNTGELFF. The whole variable domain, remainder taken from reference TRBV5-1 and TRBJ2-2, is KAGVTQTPRYLIKTRGQQVTLSCSPISGHRSVSWYQQTPGQGLQFLFEYFSETQRNKGNFPGRFSGRQFSNSRSEMNVSTLELGDSALYLCASSSGGKNTGELFFGEGSRLTVL.

The chain joins TRBV12-3 or TRBV12-4 to TRBJ1-5; TRBD1 matches 7 bases. The CDR3 contains 14 residues. V was clipped by 7 bases and J by 4 bases; unmatched bases: 7. This CDR3 reads CASNSGTENQPQHF. CDR3 coding DNA: TGTGCCAGCAACTCGGGGACAGAGAATCAGCCCCAGCATTTT.

The CDR3 DNA follows: TGCAGTGCCACGACGACTAGCGGGTACTACGAGCAGTACTTC. Its translation: CSATTTSGYYEQYF. V is TRBV20-1 and J is TRBJ2-7, with 10 nucleotides matching TRBD2. J was trimmed by 3 bases and V by 6 bases; bases with no gene match: 8. Germline CDR1 reads DFQATT; CDR2 reads SNEGSKA (reference sequence). This CDR3 has 14 residues.

This clonotype was seen a handful of times. The V gene is TRBV6-6, the J gene TRBJ2-5; possible D gene TRBD1, 7 bases. The CDR3 spans 12 residues. Looked up from germline, CDR1 is MNHNY and CDR2 is SVGAGI (reference sequence). Trimming stripped 5 bases from V and 5 bases from J, with 9 bases between. The CDR3 region is CASSAGGETQYF. DNA of the CDR3: TGTGCCAGCAGTGCAGGGGGGGAGACCCAGTACTTC.

The chain is built from TRBV6-2 or TRBV6-3 and TRBJ1-6; 9 bases align to TRBD1. CDR1 and CDR2 from the germline V gene are MNHEY and SVGEGT. The CDR3 runs 15 residues. Trimming took 5 bases from V and 7 from J; bases not matched to a gene: 6. CDR3 sequence: CASSGTGGRNSPLHF. The CDR3 region has the DNA TGTGCCAGCAGTGGAACAGGGGGCCGAAATTCACCCCTCCACTTT.

Only a few counts were recorded for this clonotype. The chain joins TRBV11-2 to TRBJ2-7; D might be TRBD1 (6 bases). Trimming removed 6 bases at V and 6 bases at J, with 12 bases between. Germline V gene data show CDR1 as SGHAT and CDR2 as FQNNGV. The CDR3 is made up of 12 amino acids. CDR3 sequence (DNA): TGTGCCAGCAGGCGAAACAGGGTCGAGCAGTACTTC. Protein: CASRRNRVEQYF.

There are many counts of this clonotype. The rearrangement uses TRBV12-5 and TRBJ1-2; the D is unclear. Germline V lookup: CDR1 LGHNT, CDR2 FRNRAP. V was pared by 7 bases and J by 3 bases, with 15 bases between. This CDR3 region has 14 residues. In DNA, the CDR3 is TGTGCTAGTGCCGCCGGCCCGCTTTACTATGGCTACACCTTC. Protein: CASAAGPLYYGYTF. The complete variable domain, with remaining parts taken from reference TRBV12-5 and TRBJ1-2, reads DARVTQTPRHKVTEMGQEVTMRCQPILGHNTVFWYRQTMMQGLELLAYFRNRAPLDDSGMPKDRFSAEMPDATLATLKIQPSEPRDSAVYFCASAAGPLYYGYTFGSGTRLTVV.

The chain is built from TRBV12-3 or TRBV12-4 and TRBJ1-1, with 11 bases identical to TRBD1. The length of the CDR3 is 15 residues. Trimming at V came to 4 bases and at J to 4 bases, leaving 5 bases not matched to a gene. CDR3 amino acids: CASSSPGTGGTEAFF. The CDR3 coding sequence is TGTGCCAGCAGTTCACCCGGGACAGGGGGCACTGAAGCTTTCTTT.

This clonotype appeared many times. This chain connects TRBV10-3 to TRBJ2-1, with TRBD1 identical over 7 bases. V lost 4 bases, J lost 7 bases, and 4 bases stayed unmatched. In germline, CDR1 is ENHRY, CDR2 SYGVKD. The CDR3 totals 13 residues. CDR3 region: CAISAETGNEQFF. Written as DNA, the CDR3 is TGTGCCATCAGTGCCGAGACAGGGAATGAGCAGTTCTTC.

This clonotype has at least ten counts. V and J are TRBV9 and TRBJ2-5; 8 bases are shared with TRBD2. The junction had 20 bases not matched to a gene; V was cut back by 2 bases and J by 5 bases. CDR1 and CDR2 from the germline V gene are SGDLS and YYNGEE. This CDR3 region has 19 residues. This CDR3 is CASSVGRRAGELPGETQYF. DNA for the CDR3: TGTGCCAGCAGCGTTGGGCGACGAGCGGGAGAACTGCCGGGGGAGACCCAGTACTTC.

This clonotype was seen repeatedly, ten times or more. CDR3 region: CASSYSSGTGLYEQYF. CDR3 coding DNA: TGTGCCAGCAGTTACTCTTCCGGGACAGGTCTTTACGAGCAGTACTTC. The chain carries TRBV6-2 or TRBV6-3 and TRBJ2-7, with 8 bases fitting TRBD1. The CDR3 runs to 16 residues. Germline V gene sequence: CDR1 MNHEY, CDR2 SVGEGT. With V trimmed by 0 bases and J by 4 bases, 8 bases remained unmatched.

This clonotype was counted at least ten times. The rearrangement joins TRBV11-2 to TRBJ1-1, with D possibly TRBD1 on 6 matching bases. The CDR3 spans 16 residues. Germline V gives CDR1 SGHAT, CDR2 FQNNGV. Trimming left V 5 bases short and J 1 base short, with 17 bases between. For the CDR3, the DNA is TGTGCCAGCAGCCCAGGGGCCGAACCATGGAACACTGAAGCTTTCTTT. This gives the protein CASSPGAEPWNTEAFF.

The chain couples TRBV20-1 to TRBJ2-5, with D hard to call. Germline CDR1 and CDR2: DFQATT and SNEGSKA (reference sequence). The CDR3 covers 14 residues. V was shortened by 2 bases and J by 4 bases, with 14 bases between the two germline ends. CDR3 bases: TGCAGTGCTAGAACCCGGGTGGTCGGAGAGACCCAGTACTTC. Its protein is CSARTRVVGETQYF.

This clonotype has just a few counts. The chain employs TRBV5-1 and TRBJ2-3; 9 bases fit TRBD1. The length of the CDR3 is 17 residues. CDR1 is SGHRS and CDR2 is YFSETQ in the germline V gene. The J segment lost 2 bases and the V segment lost 3 bases, leaving 10 bases of the junction unmatched. As DNA, the CDR3 is TGCGCCAGCAGCTCCAGTTGGACAGGGGATTTCACAGATACGCAGTATTTT. The encoded protein is CASSSSWTGDFTDTQYF. The entire variable domain, with the rest obtained from reference TRBV5-1 and TRBJ2-3, is as follows: KAGVTQTPRYLIKTRGQQVTLSCSPISGHRSVSWYQQTPGQGLQFLFEYFSETQRNKGNFPGRFSGRQFSNSRSEMNVSTLELGDSALYLCASSSSWTGDFTDTQYFGPGTRLTVL.

In this sample, this clonotype turned up a few times. The rearrangement uses TRBV19 and TRBJ2-1, with D perhaps matching TRBD1 or TRBD2 (5 bases each). V gave up 7 bases and J gave up 8 bases, with 18 bases separating them. Germline V CDR1 and CDR2: LNHDA, SQIVND (reference sequence). The CDR3 length is 14 residues. CDR3 region: CASNSRGTVDEQFF. The CDR3 nucleotides are TGTGCCAGTAACTCGAGGGGAACTGTTGATGAGCAGTTCTTC.

This clonotype has just a few counts. DNA for the CDR3: TGTGCCAGCAGTTTAGCGCTGGTCGAAGAGACCCAGTACTTC. Translation: CASSLALVEETQYF. This chain uses TRBV12-3 or TRBV12-4 with TRBJ2-5; D unclear. The CDR3 is 14 residues long. V lost 0 bases to trimming and J lost 3 bases, with 8 bases between them.

V is TRBV20-1 and J is TRBJ2-3, with 11 bases that match TRBD1. This CDR3 contains 16 residues. Trimming took 6 bases from V and 2 from J; bases not matched to a gene: 10. Looked up from germline, CDR1 is DFQATT and CDR2 is SNEGSKA (reference sequence). CDR3 sequence: CSAPPGTGGNTDTQYF. CDR3 bases: TGCAGTGCCCCCCCAGGGACAGGGGGTAACACAGATACGCAGTATTTT.

The chain recombines TRBV10-3 with TRBJ2-5; 14 bases agree with TRBD2. The CDR3 runs 16 residues. Germline CDR1 is ENHRY and CDR2 is SYGVKD. Losses at the gene ends were 3 bases for V and 2 bases for J; bases not matched to a gene: 2. The CDR3 is CAISEGLAGGQETQYF. The CDR3 bases are TGTGCCATCAGTGAAGGACTAGCGGGGGGACAAGAGACCCAGTACTTC.